This T cell receptor (beta chain) was profiled in a study of blood T cell repertoires in COVID-19. Study in general: Sites across the United States, Italy and Spain contributed samples from acute and convalescent COVID-19. Sample material is recorded as cDNA or gDNA derived from T cells, B-cell-depleted T cells, or PBMCs.

This table comes from immunoSEQ multiplex PCR, and its TCRdb copy is limited to in-frame clones, with some not included. The data contain around 200,000 clones, about nine tenths of them singletons. The ends lost 3 bases at V and 5 bases at J; junction bases unmatched: 6. Germline V gene lookup returns CDR1 SGHNT and CDR2 YYREEE (reference sequence). The CDR3 is 16 amino acids. The TCR sequence derives from a man in his forties with acute or convalescent COVID-19. Sequenced: peripheral blood. This chain links TRBV5-4 with TRBJ2-5; 14 bases agree with TRBD2. The CDR3 protein is CASSSRLAGGPETQYF. As DNA, the CDR3 is TGTGCCAGCAGCTCCCGACTAGCGGGGGGGCCGGAGACCCAGTACTTC.